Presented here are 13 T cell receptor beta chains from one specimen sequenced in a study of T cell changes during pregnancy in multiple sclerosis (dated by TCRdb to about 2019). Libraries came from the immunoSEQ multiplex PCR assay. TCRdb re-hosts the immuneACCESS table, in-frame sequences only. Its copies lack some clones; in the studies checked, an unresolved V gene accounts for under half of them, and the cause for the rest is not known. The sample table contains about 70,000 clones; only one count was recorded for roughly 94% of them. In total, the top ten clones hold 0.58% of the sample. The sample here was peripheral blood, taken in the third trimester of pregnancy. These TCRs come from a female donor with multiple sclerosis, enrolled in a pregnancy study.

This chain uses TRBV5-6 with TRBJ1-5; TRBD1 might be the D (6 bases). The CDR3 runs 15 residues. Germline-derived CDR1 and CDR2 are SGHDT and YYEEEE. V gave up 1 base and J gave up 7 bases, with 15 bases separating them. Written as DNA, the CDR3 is TGTGCCAGCAGCTTGTTCATGGACAGAGAACAGCCCCAGCATTTT. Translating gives CASSLFMDREQPQHF.

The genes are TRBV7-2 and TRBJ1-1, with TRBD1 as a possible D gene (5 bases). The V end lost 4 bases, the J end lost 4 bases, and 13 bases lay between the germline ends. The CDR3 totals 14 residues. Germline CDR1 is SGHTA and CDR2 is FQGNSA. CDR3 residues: CASSSQDTSTEAFF. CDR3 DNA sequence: TGTGCCAGCAGCTCCCAGGACACAAGCACTGAAGCTTTCTTT.

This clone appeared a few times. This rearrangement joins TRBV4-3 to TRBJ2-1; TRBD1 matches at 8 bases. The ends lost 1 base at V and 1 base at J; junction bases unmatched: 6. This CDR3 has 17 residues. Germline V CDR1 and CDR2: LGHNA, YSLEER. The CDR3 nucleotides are TGCGCCAGCAGCCAAGGGACAGGGTTGGGGTCCTACAATGAGCAGTTCTTC. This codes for CASSQGTGLGSYNEQFF.

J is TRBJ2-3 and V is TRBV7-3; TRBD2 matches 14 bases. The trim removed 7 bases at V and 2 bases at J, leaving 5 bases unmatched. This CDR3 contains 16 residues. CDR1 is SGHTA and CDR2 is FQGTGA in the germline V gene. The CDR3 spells CASKGLAGDPTDTQYF. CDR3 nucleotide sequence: TGTGCCAGCAAGGGACTAGCGGGGGACCCCACAGATACGCAGTATTTT.

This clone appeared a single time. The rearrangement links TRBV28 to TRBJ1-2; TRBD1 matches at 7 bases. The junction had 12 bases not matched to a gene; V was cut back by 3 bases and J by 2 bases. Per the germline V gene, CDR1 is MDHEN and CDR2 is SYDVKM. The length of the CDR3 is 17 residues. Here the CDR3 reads CASSFLNRGAYNYGYTF. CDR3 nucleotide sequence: TGTGCCAGCAGTTTCCTGAACAGGGGAGCGTACAACTATGGCTACACCTTC.

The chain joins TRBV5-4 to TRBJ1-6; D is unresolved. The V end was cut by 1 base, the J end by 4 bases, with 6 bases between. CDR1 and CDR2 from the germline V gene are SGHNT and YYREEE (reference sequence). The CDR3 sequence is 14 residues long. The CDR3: CASSLTGYNSPLHF. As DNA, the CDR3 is TGTGCCAGCAGCTTGACGGGTTATAATTCACCCCTCCACTTT.

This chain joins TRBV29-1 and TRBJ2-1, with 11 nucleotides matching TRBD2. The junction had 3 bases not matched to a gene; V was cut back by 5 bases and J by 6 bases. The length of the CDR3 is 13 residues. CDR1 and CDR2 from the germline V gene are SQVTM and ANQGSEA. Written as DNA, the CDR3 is TGCAGCGTTCCACTAGCGGGGGCCAATGAGCAGTTCTTC. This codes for CSVPLAGANEQFF.

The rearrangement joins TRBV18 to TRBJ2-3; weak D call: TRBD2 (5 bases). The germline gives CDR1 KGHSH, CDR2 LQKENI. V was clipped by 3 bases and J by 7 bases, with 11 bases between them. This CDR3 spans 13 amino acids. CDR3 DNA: TGTGCCAGCTCACCGGGCGGACTGTATACGCAGTATTTT. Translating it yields CASSPGGLYTQYF.

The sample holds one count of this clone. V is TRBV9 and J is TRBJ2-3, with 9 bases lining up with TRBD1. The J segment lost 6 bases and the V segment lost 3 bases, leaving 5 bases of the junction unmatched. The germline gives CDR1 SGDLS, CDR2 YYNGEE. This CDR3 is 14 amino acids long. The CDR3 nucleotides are TGTGCCAGCAGCGCGGACAGGGGAATGGATACGCAGTATTTT. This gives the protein CASSADRGMDTQYF.

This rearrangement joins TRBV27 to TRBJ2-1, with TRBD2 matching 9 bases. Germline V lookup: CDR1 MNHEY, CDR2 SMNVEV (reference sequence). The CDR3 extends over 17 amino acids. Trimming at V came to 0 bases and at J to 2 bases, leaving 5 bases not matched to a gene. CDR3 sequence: CASSLSSSGGPYNEQFF. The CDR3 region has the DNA TGTGCCAGCAGTTTATCTAGTAGCGGGGGTCCCTACAATGAGCAGTTCTTC.

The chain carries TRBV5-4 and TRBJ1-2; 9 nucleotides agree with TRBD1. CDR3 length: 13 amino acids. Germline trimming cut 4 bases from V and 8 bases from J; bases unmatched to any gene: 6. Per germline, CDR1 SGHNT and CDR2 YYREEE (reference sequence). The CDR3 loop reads CASSVQGAGGYTF. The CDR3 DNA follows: TGTGCCAGCAGCGTACAGGGGGCGGGGGGCTACACCTTC.

The CDR3 sequence: CASSHRGAPYEQYF. The CDR3 DNA is TGTGCCAGCAGCCACAGGGGTGCTCCCTACGAGCAGTACTTC. This chain connects TRBV7-8 to TRBJ2-7; the match to TRBD1 covers 7 bases. The germline V gene encodes CDR1 SGHVS and CDR2 FQNEAQ. Germline trimming cut 5 bases from V and 2 bases from J; bases unmatched to any gene: 6. The CDR3 extends over 14 amino acids.

As DNA, the CDR3 is TGCGCCAGCAGCCACGCTGACAGGACCTATGGCTACACCTTC. It is translated as CASSHADRTYGYTF. This chain joins TRBV4-3 and TRBJ1-2, with D tentatively TRBD1 (6 bases). The CDR3 has 14 residues. The V gene lost 3 bases and the J gene lost 4 bases, with 12 bases spanning the gap. Germline V gene data show CDR1 as LGHNA and CDR2 as YSLEER.